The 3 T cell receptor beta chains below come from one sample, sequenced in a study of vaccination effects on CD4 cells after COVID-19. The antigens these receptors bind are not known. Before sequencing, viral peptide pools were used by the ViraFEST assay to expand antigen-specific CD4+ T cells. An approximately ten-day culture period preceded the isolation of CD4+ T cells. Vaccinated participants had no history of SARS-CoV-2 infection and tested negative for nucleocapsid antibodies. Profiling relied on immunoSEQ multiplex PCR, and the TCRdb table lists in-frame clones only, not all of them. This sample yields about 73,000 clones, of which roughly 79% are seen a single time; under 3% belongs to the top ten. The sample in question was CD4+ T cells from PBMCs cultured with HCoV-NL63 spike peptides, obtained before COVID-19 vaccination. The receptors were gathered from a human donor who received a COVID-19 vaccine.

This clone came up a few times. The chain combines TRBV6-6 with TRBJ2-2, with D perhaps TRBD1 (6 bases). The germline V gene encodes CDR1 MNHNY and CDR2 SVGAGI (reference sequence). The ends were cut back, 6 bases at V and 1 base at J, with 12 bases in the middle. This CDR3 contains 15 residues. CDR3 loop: CASSNLRGNTGELFF. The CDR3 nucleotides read TGTGCCAGCAGCAACCTCAGGGGGAACACCGGGGAGCTGTTTTTT.

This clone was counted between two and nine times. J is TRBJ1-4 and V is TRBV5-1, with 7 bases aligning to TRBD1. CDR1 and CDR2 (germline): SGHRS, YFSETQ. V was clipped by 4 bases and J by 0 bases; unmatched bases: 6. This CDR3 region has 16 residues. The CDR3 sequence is CASSPDRRATNEKLFF. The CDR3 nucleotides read TGCGCCAGCAGCCCGGACAGGCGTGCAACTAATGAAAAACTGTTTTTT.

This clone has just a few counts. DNA for the CDR3: TGTGCCAGCACCGGCGGGCTAGCGGGCACAGATACGCAGTATTTT. Its translation: CASTGGLAGTDTQYF. The chain couples TRBV3-1 (or the pseudogene TRBV3-2) to TRBJ2-3; TRBD2 matches at 7 bases. J gave up 1 base and V 7 bases, and 8 bases lay outside the gene matches. Germline CDR1 is LGHDT and CDR2 is YNNKEL (reference sequence). CDR3 length: 15 amino acids.